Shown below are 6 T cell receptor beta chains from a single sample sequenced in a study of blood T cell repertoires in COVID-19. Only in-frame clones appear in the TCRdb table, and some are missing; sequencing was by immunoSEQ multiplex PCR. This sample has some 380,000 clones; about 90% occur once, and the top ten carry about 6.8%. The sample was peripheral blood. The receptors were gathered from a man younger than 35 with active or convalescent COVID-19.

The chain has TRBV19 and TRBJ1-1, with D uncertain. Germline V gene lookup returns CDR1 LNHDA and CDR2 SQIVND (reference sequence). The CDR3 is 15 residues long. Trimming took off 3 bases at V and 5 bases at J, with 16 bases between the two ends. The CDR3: CASSMQPTGGTEAFF. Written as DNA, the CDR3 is TGTGCCAGTAGTATGCAGCCAACGGGTGGTACTGAAGCTTTCTTT.

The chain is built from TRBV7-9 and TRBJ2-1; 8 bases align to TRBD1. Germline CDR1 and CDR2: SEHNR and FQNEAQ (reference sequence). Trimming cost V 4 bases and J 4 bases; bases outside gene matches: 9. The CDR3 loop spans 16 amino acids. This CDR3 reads CASSSLAGQAYNEQFF. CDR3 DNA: TGTGCCAGCAGCTCCCTGGCGGGACAGGCGTACAATGAGCAGTTCTTC. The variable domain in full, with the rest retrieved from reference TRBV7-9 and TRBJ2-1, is DTGVSQNPRHKITKRGQNVTFRCDPISEHNRLYWYRQTLGQGPEFLTYFQNEAQLEKSRLLSDRFSAERPKGSFSTLEIQRTEQGDSAMYLCASSSLAGQAYNEQFFGPGTRLTVL.

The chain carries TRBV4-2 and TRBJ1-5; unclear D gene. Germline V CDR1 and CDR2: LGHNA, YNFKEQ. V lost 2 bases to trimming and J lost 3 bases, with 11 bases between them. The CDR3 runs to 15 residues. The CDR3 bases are TGTGCCAGCAGCCAACGTCAGGAAAACAATCAGCCCCAGCATTTT. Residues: CASSQRQENNQPQHF.

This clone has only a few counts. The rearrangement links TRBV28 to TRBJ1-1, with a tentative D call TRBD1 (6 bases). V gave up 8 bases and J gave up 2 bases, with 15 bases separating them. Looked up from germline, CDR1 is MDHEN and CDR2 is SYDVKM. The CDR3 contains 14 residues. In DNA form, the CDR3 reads TGTGCCAGCGAGACAGGAAACGTAAACACTGAAGCTTTCTTT. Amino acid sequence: CASETGNVNTEAFF.

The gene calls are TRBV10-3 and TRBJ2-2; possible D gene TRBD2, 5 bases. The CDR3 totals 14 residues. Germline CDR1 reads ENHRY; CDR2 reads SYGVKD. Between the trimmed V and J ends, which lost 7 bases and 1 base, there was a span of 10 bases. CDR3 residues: CAITRTENTGELFF. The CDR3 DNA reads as TGTGCCATCACTCGGACTGAGAACACCGGGGAGCTGTTTTTT.

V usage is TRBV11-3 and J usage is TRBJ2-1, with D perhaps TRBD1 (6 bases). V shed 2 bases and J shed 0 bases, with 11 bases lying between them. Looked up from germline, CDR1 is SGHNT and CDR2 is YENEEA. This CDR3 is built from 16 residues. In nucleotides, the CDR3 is TGTGCCAGCAGCTTAAAGGGGGTGACCTCCTACAATGAGCAGTTCTTC. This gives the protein CASSLKGVTSYNEQFF.